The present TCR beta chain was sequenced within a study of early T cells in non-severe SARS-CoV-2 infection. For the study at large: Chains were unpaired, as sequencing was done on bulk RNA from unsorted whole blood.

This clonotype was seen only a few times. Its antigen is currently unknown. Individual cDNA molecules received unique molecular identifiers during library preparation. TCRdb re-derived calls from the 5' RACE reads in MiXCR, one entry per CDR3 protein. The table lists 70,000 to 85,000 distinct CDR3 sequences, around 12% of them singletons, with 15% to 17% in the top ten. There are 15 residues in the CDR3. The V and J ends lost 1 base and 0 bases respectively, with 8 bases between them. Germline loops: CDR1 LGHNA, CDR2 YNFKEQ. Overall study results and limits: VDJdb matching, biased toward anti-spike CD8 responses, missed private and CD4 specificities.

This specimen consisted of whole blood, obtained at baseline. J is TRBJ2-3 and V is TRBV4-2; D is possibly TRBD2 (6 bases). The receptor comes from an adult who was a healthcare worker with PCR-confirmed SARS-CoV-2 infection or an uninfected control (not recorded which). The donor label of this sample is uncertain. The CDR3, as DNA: TGTGCCAGCAGCCAAGGCGGGGAGAGCACAGATACGCAGTATTTT. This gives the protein CASSQGGESTDTQYF.